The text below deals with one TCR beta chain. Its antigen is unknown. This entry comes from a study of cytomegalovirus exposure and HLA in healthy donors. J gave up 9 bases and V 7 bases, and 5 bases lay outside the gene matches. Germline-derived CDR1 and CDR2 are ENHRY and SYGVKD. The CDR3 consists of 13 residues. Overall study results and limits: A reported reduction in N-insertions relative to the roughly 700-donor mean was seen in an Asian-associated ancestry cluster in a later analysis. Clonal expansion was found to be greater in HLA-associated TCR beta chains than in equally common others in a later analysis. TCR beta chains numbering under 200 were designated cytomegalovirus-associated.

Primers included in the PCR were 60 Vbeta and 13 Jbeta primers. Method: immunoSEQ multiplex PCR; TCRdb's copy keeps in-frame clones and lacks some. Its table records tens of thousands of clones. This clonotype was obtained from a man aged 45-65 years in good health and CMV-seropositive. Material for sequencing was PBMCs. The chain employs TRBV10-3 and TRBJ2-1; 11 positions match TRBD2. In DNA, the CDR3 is TGTGCCATCAAAAGTAGCGGGAGGGGTGAGCAGTTCTTC. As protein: CAIKSSGRGEQFF.